These 26 T cell receptor beta chains came from one sample sequenced in a study of neurological immune-mediated disorders. Each CDR3 protein gets one entry after TCRdb re-called the 5' RACE reads with MiXCR. This sample has 9,500 to 12,000 distinct CDR3 sequences; roughly 20% occur once, and the top ten carry 40% to 60%. The sample consisted of CD8+ T cells from blood. Every receptor here comes from a woman in her fifties or sixties with HTLV-1-associated myelopathy (HAM/TSP).

This clonotype was detected only a few times. The V gene is TRBV5-1, the J gene TRBJ2-7, with D unclear. V was pared by 0 bases and J by 7 bases, with 5 bases between. The CDR3 is 11 residues long. In germline, CDR1 is SGHRS, CDR2 YFSETQ. The chain's CDR3 is CASSLAEEQYF. In DNA form, the CDR3 reads TGCGCCAGCAGCTTGGCCGAGGAGCAGTACTTC. Combining the CDR3 with reference TRBV5-1 and TRBJ2-7 gives the whole variable domain KAGVTQTPRYLIKTRGQQVTLSCSPISGHRSVSWYQQTPGQGLQFLFEYFSETQRNKGNFPGRFSGRQFSNSRSEMNVSTLELGDSALYLCASSLAEEQYFGPGTRLTVT.

This rearrangement joins TRBV12-3 or TRBV12-4 to TRBJ1-4, with TRBD1 matching 7 bases. There are 13 residues in the CDR3. V gave up 5 bases and J gave up 7 bases; unmatched junction bases: 4. CDR3 in amino acids: CASSLGQVEKLFF. The CDR3 coding sequence is TGTGCCAGCAGTCTCGGACAGGTTGAAAAACTGTTTTTT.

The chain is built from TRBV29-1 and TRBJ2-7; D is ambiguous. This CDR3 is 11 amino acids long. Germline lookup yields CDR1 SQVTM and CDR2 ANQGSEA. Trimming left V 6 bases short and J 7 bases short, with 13 bases between. The CDR3 DNA reads as TGCAGCGTCAACAGATACTATGAGCAGTACTTC. Protein product: CSVNRYYEQYF.

This clonotype was seen at least ten times. The rearrangement links TRBV6-5 to TRBJ2-1; D remains ambiguous. V shed 6 bases and J shed 0 bases, with 6 bases lying between them. The germline CDR1 and CDR2 sequences are MNHEY and SVGAGI. This CDR3 region has 13 residues. In nucleotides, the CDR3 is TGTGCCAGCAGGCCAAGCTCCTACAATGAGCAGTTCTTC. It translates to CASRPSSYNEQFF.

CDR3 DNA: TGCAGTGCTAGAGAAGCGGGGGTCAACTATGGCTACACCTTC. Translated, it gives CSAREAGVNYGYTF. The chain recombines TRBV20-1 with TRBJ1-2; a weak D match, TRBD1 (5 bases). Germline V gives CDR1 DFQATT, CDR2 SNEGSKA (reference sequence). This CDR3 has 14 residues. V was pared by 0 bases and J by 2 bases, with 10 bases between.

By sample fraction, this clonotype is medium-sized. This chain links TRBV12-3 or TRBV12-4 with TRBJ1-6, with D possibly TRBD1 on 6 matching bases. Trimming removed 5 bases at V and 7 bases at J, with 12 bases between. CDR3 length: 14 amino acids. The CDR3 here is CASSHRDTNSPLHF. CDR3 sequence (DNA): TGTGCCAGCAGTCACCGGGACACAAATTCACCCCTCCACTTT.

This clonotype was picked up many times. The rearrangement uses TRBV6-4 and TRBJ2-3; D perhaps matches TRBD1 (7 bases). Germline V gives CDR1 MRHNA, CDR2 SNTAGT. CDR3 length: 16 amino acids. The V and J ends lost 0 bases and 5 bases respectively, with 15 bases between them. This CDR3 is CASSDSSGQGGDTQYF. CDR3 nucleotide sequence: TGTGCCAGCAGTGACTCGAGTGGGCAGGGGGGAGATACGCAGTATTTT.

This clonotype occurred many times. This rearrangement joins TRBV29-1 to TRBJ1-1; D is ambiguous. Trimming took 4 bases from V and 4 from J, leaving 10 bases between them. The CDR3 totals 12 residues. Germline V lookup: CDR1 SQVTM, CDR2 ANQGSEA. The CDR3 here is CSVAVEGTEAFF. The CDR3 DNA reads TGCAGCGTTGCGGTTGAGGGCACTGAAGCTTTCTTT.

V usage is TRBV7-9 and J usage is TRBJ1-1, with TRBD1 matching 9 bases. With V trimmed by 4 bases and J by 4 bases, 10 bases remained unmatched. This CDR3 has 16 amino acids. Germline-derived CDR1 and CDR2 are SEHNR and FQNEAQ (reference sequence). The CDR3 reads CASSYRDRAGVTEAFF. The CDR3 region has the DNA TGTGCCAGCAGCTACCGGGACAGGGCCGGGGTCACTGAAGCTTTCTTT.

At least ten counts were recorded for this clonotype. This chain joins TRBV9 and TRBJ2-3; TRBD1 or TRBD2 may be the D gene (6 bases each). Trimming stripped 1 base from V and 2 bases from J, with 14 bases between. The CDR3 sequence is 16 residues long. Looked up from germline, CDR1 is SGDLS and CDR2 is YYNGEE. The CDR3 protein is CASSVYWGAATDTQYF. CDR3 DNA sequence: TGTGCCAGCAGCGTATATTGGGGGGCGGCCACAGATACGCAGTATTTT.

This clonotype was recorded at least ten times. This rearrangement joins TRBV29-1 to TRBJ2-2; 11 nucleotides agree with TRBD1. With V trimmed by 7 bases and J by 5 bases, 6 bases remained unmatched. The CDR3 length is 14 residues. Germline V gene sequence: CDR1 SQVTM, CDR2 ANQGSEA. Here the CDR3 reads CSAEDRGLTGELFF. CDR3 DNA sequence: TGCAGCGCTGAGGACAGGGGGCTAACCGGGGAGCTGTTTTTT.

In this sample, this clonotype turned up many times. This chain links TRBV7-2 with TRBJ2-2, with D maybe TRBD1 (6 bases). Trimming took off 5 bases at V and 5 bases at J, with 18 bases between the two ends. The germline V gene has CDR1 SGHTA and CDR2 FQGNSA. The CDR3 contains 16 residues. CDR3 nucleotide sequence: TGTGCCAGCAGCCCCCGATTAGGGGGTCGTACCGGGGAGCTGTTTTTT. Amino acids: CASSPRLGGRTGELFF.

This clonotype is medium-sized by share. CDR3 DNA: TGTGCCATCAAGACAGGTGACAGGGGTCGAAACTATGGCTACACCTTC. This gives the protein CAIKTGDRGRNYGYTF. V and J are TRBV10-3 and TRBJ1-2, with 8 positions matching TRBD1. V lost 7 bases, J lost 2 bases, and 12 bases stayed unmatched. Germline V CDR1 and CDR2: ENHRY, SYGVKD. This CDR3 contains 16 residues.

At least ten counts were recorded for this clonotype. The DNA is omitted, as the CDR3 cannot be located on it reliably, and the CDR3 follows TCRdb's listing. The V and J genes are TRBV21-1 and TRBJ2-3; no DNA check was done on the table's D call, TRBD1. TRBV21-1 is a documented pseudogene. The CDR3 sequence runs 14 residues, both termini included. CDR3 amino acids: CASRVGQGADTQYF.

This clonotype was seen many times. Here the CDR3 DNA reads TGCAGTGCTAGGGCAGCGGGACAGGGGGCGAGGGGCTACACCTTC. Residues: CSARAAGQGARGYTF. J is TRBJ1-2 and V is TRBV20-1; 12 nucleotides align to TRBD1. J gave up 8 bases and V 3 bases, and 10 bases lay outside the gene matches. Germline V lookup: CDR1 DFQATT, CDR2 SNEGSKA (reference sequence). CDR3 size: 15 residues.

This clonotype came up many times. The chain joins TRBV3-1 to TRBJ2-7; 14 bases are shared with TRBD2. V lost 5 bases, J lost 2 bases, and 2 bases stayed unmatched. The CDR3 is 15 amino acids. Germline loops: CDR1 LGHDT, CDR2 YNNKEL (reference sequence). CDR3 sequence (DNA): TGTGCCAGCAGCTGGGGACTAGCGGGGGCCTACGAGCAGTACTTC. As protein: CASSWGLAGAYEQYF.

This clonotype has at least ten counts. The rearrangement links TRBV10-1 to TRBJ2-3, with D uncertain. This CDR3 contains 15 residues. Trimming shortened V by 2 bases and J by 6 bases, and 15 bases separated the two germline ends. Germline-derived CDR1 and CDR2 are WNHNN and SYGVQD (reference sequence). CDR3 sequence (DNA): TGCGCCAGCAGTGAGGCCCTCGGGCCAACGGATACGCAGTATTTT. Translated, it gives CASSEALGPTDTQYF.

There are a few counts of this clonotype. The CDR3 sequence is CASSPYPPQYNEQFF. The CDR3 DNA reads as TGTGCCAGCAGTCCCTACCCCCCCCAATACAATGAGCAGTTCTTC. This chain uses TRBV12-3 or TRBV12-4 with TRBJ2-1, with D unclear. This CDR3 region has 15 residues. V lost 5 bases and J lost 4, with 15 bases in between.

This clonotype was detected many times. The rearrangement uses TRBV5-1 and TRBJ1-4; 7 bases line up with TRBD1. V lost 4 bases, J lost 3 bases, and 12 bases stayed unmatched. The CDR3 sequence is 17 residues long. The germline V gene encodes CDR1 SGHRS and CDR2 YFSETQ. CDR3 sequence (DNA): TGCGCCAGCAGCCCCCGGGACAGCCCTTGGGCTAATGAAAAACTGTTTTTT. This codes for CASSPRDSPWANEKLFF.

This clonotype was seen at least ten times. The junction differs from germline at one of its ends, possibly a read error. In DNA form, the CDR3 reads TGTGCCAGCACATGGTCTAGCGGGGGGGCCAATGAGCAATTCTTC. Amino acids: CASTWSSGGANEQFF. This chain uses TRBV2 with TRBJ2-1; 12 nucleotides align to TRBD2. CDR3 length: 15 amino acids. Germline V gives CDR1 SNHLY, CDR2 FYNNEI.

V gene TRBV7-6 combines with J gene TRBJ2-1, with 10 positions matching TRBD1. The CDR3 has 18 amino acids. Germline CDR1 and CDR2: SGHVS and FNYEAQ. Germline trimming cut 1 base from V and 0 bases from J; bases unmatched to any gene: 6. The CDR3 DNA reads TGTGCCAGCAGCTTAGAGCCTGACAGGGGGCTCTCCTACAATGAGCAGTTCTTC. It yields the protein CASSLEPDRGLSYNEQFF.

In this sample, this clonotype turned up many times. The genes are TRBV20-1 and TRBJ1-2; D is uncertain. The CDR3 totals 11 residues. The V gene's germline CDR1 is DFQATT and CDR2 SNEGSKA (reference sequence). Trimming removed 6 bases from V and 3 bases from J, with 8 bases in between. DNA for the CDR3: TGCAGTGCGATTCCCGACTATGGCTACACCTTC. It is translated as CSAIPDYGYTF.

With regard to this clonotype: A read error may account for a junction end that differs from germline. The chain uses TRBV5-1 and TRBJ1-2, with 12 bases identical to TRBD1. This CDR3 has 16 amino acids. Germline V lookup: CDR1 SGHRS, CDR2 YFSETQ. CDR3 nucleotide sequence: TGCGACAGCAGCTCACGGCCGGGACAGGGGGCGCATTGGTACACCTTC. Protein product: CDSSSRPGQGAHWYTF. The variable domain in full, with the rest retrieved from reference TRBV5-1 and TRBJ1-2, is KAGVTQTPRYLIKTRGQQVTLSCSPISGHRSVSWYQQTPGQGLQFLFEYFSETQRNKGNFPGRFSGRQFSNSRSEMNVSTLELGDSALYLCDSSSRPGQGAHWYTFGSGTRLTVV.

This clonotype was found many times. The CDR3 region has the DNA TGCAGTGCTAAGTGGCTAGCGGGGGACGAGCAGTACTTC. It specifies CSAKWLAGDEQYF. The chain is built from TRBV20-1 and TRBJ2-7; 10 positions agree with TRBD2. Trimming at V came to 4 bases and at J to 5 bases, leaving 5 bases not matched to a gene. From germline, CDR1 is DFQATT and CDR2 SNEGSKA (reference sequence). The CDR3 loop spans 13 amino acids.

This clonotype has at least ten counts. The rearrangement joins TRBV27 to TRBJ2-3, with D possibly being TRBD1 or TRBD2 (5 bases each). V was clipped by 4 bases and J by 0 bases, with 14 bases between them. The germline CDR1 and CDR2 sequences are MNHEY and SMNVEV (reference sequence). The length of the CDR3 is 16 residues. CDR3 DNA: TGTGCCAGCAGTTGGATCAGGGACGGTAGCACAGATACGCAGTATTTT. As protein: CASSWIRDGSTDTQYF.

Of note for this clonotype: This sequence may be a read error, since a much larger clone differs from it by one base. The rearrangement uses TRBV9 and TRBJ1-3; 7 nucleotides match TRBD1. Germline CDR1 is SGDLS and CDR2 is YYNGEE. V gave up 3 bases and J gave up 3 bases; unmatched junction bases: 6. The CDR3 contains 15 residues. CDR3 DNA: TGTGCCAGCAGCGCGGGACAGAACGATGGAAACACCATATATTTT. Its translation: CASSAGQNDGNTIYF.